A single sample gave rise to the 15 T cell receptor beta chains below, sequenced in a study of control samples from healthy donors and cancer patients. The method was immunoSEQ multiplex PCR; TCRdb's version includes in-frame clones alone and lacks a portion of them. The sample carries some 100,000 clones, roughly 90% recorded once. Sequences were obtained from blood. These receptors originate from a man in his thirties or forties in good health.

V gene TRBV30 combines with J gene TRBJ1-1; 9 bases agree with TRBD1. V gave up 3 bases and J gave up 8 bases; unmatched junction bases: 4. The CDR3 runs to 12 residues. Germline CDR1 GTSNPN, CDR2 SVGIG (reference sequence). CDR3 loop: CAWSHRGREAFF. The CDR3 DNA is TGTGCCTGGAGCCACAGGGGGCGGGAAGCTTTCTTT.

The V gene is TRBV5-1, the J gene TRBJ2-5, with 9 bases that match TRBD2. V lost 4 bases to trimming and J lost 5 bases; unmatched junction nucleotides: 9. This CDR3 has 15 amino acids. Germline assignment: CDR1 SGHRS and CDR2 YFSETQ. In nucleotides, the CDR3 is TGCGCCAGCAGCCCCATAGCGGGAGTGGGTGAGACCCAGTACTTC. Protein: CASSPIAGVGETQYF.

The chain employs TRBV11-2 and TRBJ2-1; D remains unclear. This CDR3 has 11 residues. Germline CDR1 and CDR2: SGHAT and FQNNGV. V lost 2 bases and J lost 6, with 2 bases in between. The CDR3, as DNA: TGTGCCAGCAGCTTATCCAATGAGCAGTTCTTC. Translation gives CASSLSNEQFF. Filled out from reference TRBV11-2 and TRBJ2-1, the complete variable domain reads EAGVAQSPRYKIIEKRQSVAFWCNPISGHATLYWYQQILGQGPKLLIQFQNNGVVDDSQLPKDRFSAERLKGVDSTLKIQPAKLEDSAVYLCASSLSNEQFFGPGTRLTVL.

This sequence joins TRBV9 and TRBJ2-3; 7 bases are shared with TRBD2. The CDR3 consists of 15 residues. V was clipped by 4 bases and J by 4 bases; unmatched bases: 9. CDR1 is SGDLS, CDR2 YYNGEE, per germline. CDR3 sequence (DNA): TGTGCCAGCAGCACCCGGGTGGGGGGGTCAGATACGCAGTATTTT. The encoded protein is CASSTRVGGSDTQYF.

J is TRBJ1-1 and V is TRBV2; no definite D call. V was shortened by 7 bases and J by 2 bases, with 11 bases between the two germline ends. Germline V gene sequence: CDR1 SNHLY, CDR2 FYNNEI. The CDR3 runs to 13 residues. The CDR3 spells CASIYSPNTEAFF. The DNA for the CDR3 is TGTGCCAGCATTTACAGCCCAAACACTGAAGCTTTCTTT.

The chain couples TRBV18 to TRBJ2-6; 10 bases are shared with TRBD1. CDR3 size: 19 residues. CDR1 KGHSH and CDR2 LQKENI come from the germline V gene. J gave up 1 base and V 1 base, and 7 bases lay outside the gene matches. For the CDR3, the DNA is TGTGCCAGCTCACCACGGGACAGGGGATCGTCTTCTGGGGCCAACGTCCTGACTTTC. Translated: CASSPRDRGSSSGANVLTF.

This chain joins TRBV4-1 and TRBJ1-6; the D is unclear. The CDR3 has 15 residues. Germline CDR1 and CDR2: MGHRA and YSYEKL. V was clipped by 3 bases and J by 8 bases, with 14 bases between them. The CDR3 region has the DNA TGCGCCAGCAGCCAGGGCTGGGAGACGGATTCACCCCTCCACTTT. Translation gives CASSQGWETDSPLHF.

The DNA for the CDR3 is TGCGCCAGCAGCCCTAAACGGGACGGGAATTTCTATGGCTACACCTTC. Encoded protein: CASSPKRDGNFYGYTF. The V gene is TRBV5-1, the J gene TRBJ1-2, with D tentatively TRBD1 (5 bases). The length of the CDR3 is 16 residues. The germline gives CDR1 SGHRS, CDR2 YFSETQ. V lost 4 bases and J lost 4, with 20 bases in between.

The V call is TRBV28, the J call TRBJ2-7; 9 nucleotides match TRBD1. The V and J ends lost 1 base and 5 bases, in that order; junction bases with no gene match: 9. This CDR3 has 16 amino acids. Germline V lookup: CDR1 MDHEN, CDR2 SYDVKM. CDR3 sequence reads: CASSLLTGTGSNEQYF. CDR3 bases: TGTGCCAGCAGTTTATTGACCGGGACAGGGTCCAACGAGCAGTACTTC.

The chain has TRBV25-1 and TRBJ2-1; 10 bases are a match to TRBD2. This CDR3 comprises 13 residues. CDR1 MGHDK and CDR2 SYGVNS come from the germline V gene. For the CDR3, the DNA is TGTGCTGTCACTAGCGGGGCTTACAATGAGCAGTTCTTC. It translates to CAVTSGAYNEQFF.

The gene calls are TRBV18 and TRBJ2-6; 12 nucleotides align to TRBD1. Germline values: CDR1 KGHSH, CDR2 LQKENI. V was clipped by 1 base and J by 3 bases; unmatched bases: 10. The CDR3 spans 20 residues. The CDR3 spells CASSPLLSGTGGVGANVLTF. Here the CDR3 DNA reads TGTGCCAGCTCACCACTTTTATCTGGGACAGGGGGCGTTGGGGCCAACGTCCTGACTTTC.

V and J are TRBV9 and TRBJ2-5, with TRBD2 matching over 8 bases. Looked up from germline, CDR1 is SGDLS and CDR2 is YYNGEE. V shed 0 bases, J shed 2 bases, and the junction held 6 bases outside the gene matches. CDR3 size: 16 residues. CDR3 nucleotides: TGTGCCAGCAGCGTAGGAGGCTCTAGCGGGCAAGAGACCCAGTACTTC. It codes for CASSVGGSSGQETQYF.

The chain couples TRBV15 to TRBJ1-1; D is unresolved. Germline CDR1 LNHNV, CDR2 YYDKDF (reference sequence). This CDR3 has 14 amino acids. Trimming took off 1 base at V and 1 base at J, with 7 bases between the two ends. CDR3 in DNA: TGTGCCACCAGCAGAGCTAAGGGGAACACTGAAGCTTTCTTT. Translating it yields CATSRAKGNTEAFF.

The V and J genes are TRBV7-8 and TRBJ1-2; D call uncertain. The V and J ends lost 4 bases and 0 bases respectively, with 9 bases between them. Per germline, CDR1 SGHVS and CDR2 FQNEAQ. The CDR3 has 14 amino acids. This CDR3 reads CASSSAIANYGYTF. CDR3 in DNA: TGTGCCAGCAGCTCAGCAATAGCTAACTATGGCTACACCTTC.

This clone was found once. The chain is built from TRBV5-1 and TRBJ2-3; 9 bases are shared with TRBD2. There are 17 residues in the CDR3. The V segment lost 0 bases and the J segment 2 bases; nucleotides outside the gene matches: 7. The germline V gene has CDR1 SGHRS and CDR2 YFSETQ. The CDR3 nucleotides read TGCGCCAGCAGCTTGGTTGCCCTAGCGGGGTCCACAGATACGCAGTATTTT. Translated: CASSLVALAGSTDTQYF. The full variable domain, rest sourced from reference TRBV5-1 and TRBJ2-3, is KAGVTQTPRYLIKTRGQQVTLSCSPISGHRSVSWYQQTPGQGLQFLFEYFSETQRNKGNFPGRFSGRQFSNSRSEMNVSTLELGDSALYLCASSLVALAGSTDTQYFGPGTRLTVL.